The 32 T cell receptor beta chains listed next were all sequenced from one sample in a study of T cells after yellow fever vaccination (dated by TCRdb to about 2019). The method was 5' RACE. The listed sequencing device is Illumina HiSeq 2500. The public reads were reanalyzed by TCRdb: fastp trimming at Q25, MiXCR alignment, in-frame beta chains only. When rows share a CDR3 protein, they turn into one entry using the most common DNA and genes. The sample table lists about 210,000 distinct CDR3 sequences, 5.5% to 8.5% of them with a count of one. The ten largest clones represent 1.1% of the sample. What the treatment or condition label conveys for this sample: live attenuated yellow fever vaccine strain. The sample consisted of CD4+ T cells sorted from PBMCs, taken on the day of the yellow fever booster vaccination. The receptors stem from a man aged 25 to 45 who received the YFV17D yellow fever vaccine.

This clonotype was observed a handful of times. The chain combines TRBV12-3 or TRBV12-4 with TRBJ1-3; 7 bases align to TRBD1. The CDR3 runs 15 residues. Losses at the gene ends were 5 bases for V and 0 bases for J; bases not matched to a gene: 4. CDR3 bases: TGTGCCAGCAGTGGACAGGAGCGCTCTGGAAACACCATATATTTT. Protein product: CASSGQERSGNTIYF.

This clonotype was counted between two and nine times. The chain has TRBV6-2 or TRBV6-3 and TRBJ2-3; the match to TRBD2 covers 7 bases. J lost 5 bases, V lost 2 bases, and 4 bases had no gene match. CDR3 length equals 14 residues. Germline assignment: CDR1 MNHEY and CDR2 SVGEGT. CDR3 sequence reads: CASSYRLAEDTQYF. The CDR3 DNA reads as TGTGCCAGCAGTTACCGACTAGCCGAAGATACGCAGTATTTT.

Many counts were recorded for this clonotype. The J gene is TRBJ2-3, the V gene TRBV5-1, with D uncertain. The CDR3 spans 17 residues. The V end lost 0 bases, the J end lost 1 base, and 15 bases lay between the germline ends. Germline loops: CDR1 SGHRS, CDR2 YFSETQ. The CDR3 sequence is CASSLVPGVGRTDTQYF. CDR3 sequence (DNA): TGCGCCAGCAGCTTGGTCCCAGGTGTAGGTCGCACAGATACGCAGTATTTT. Drawing the rest from reference TRBV5-1 and TRBJ2-3, the complete variable domain is KAGVTQTPRYLIKTRGQQVTLSCSPISGHRSVSWYQQTPGQGLQFLFEYFSETQRNKGNFPGRFSGRQFSNSRSEMNVSTLELGDSALYLCASSLVPGVGRTDTQYFGPGTRLTVL.

The rearrangement uses TRBV15 and TRBJ2-7, with TRBD2 matching 8 bases. In germline, CDR1 is LNHNV, CDR2 YYDKDF (reference sequence). The junction had 6 bases not matched to a gene; V was cut back by 5 bases and J by 0 bases. The length of the CDR3 is 15 residues. The CDR3 DNA sequence: TGTGCCACCAGCCCTCAGCGGGGGAGCTCCTACGAGCAGTACTTC. The encoded protein is CATSPQRGSSYEQYF.

This clonotype was counted at least ten times. The rearrangement joins TRBV12-3 or TRBV12-4 to TRBJ2-3, with D perhaps TRBD2 (5 bases). The CDR3 totals 15 residues. The V end was cut by 2 bases, the J end by 1 base, with 10 bases between. CDR3 DNA sequence: TGTGCCAGCAGTTTACGAGGGAGAGGCACAGATACGCAGTATTTT. This translates into CASSLRGRGTDTQYF.

Ten or more counts support this clonotype. This sequence joins TRBV20-1 and TRBJ2-4; D not certain. Germline-derived CDR1 and CDR2 are DFQATT and SNEGSKA (reference sequence). Trimming removed 5 bases from V and 5 bases from J, with 13 bases in between. This CDR3 is built from 13 residues. In nucleotides, the CDR3 is TGCAGTGCTTCGTTAAACGCAGAAAACATTCAGTACTTC. This translates into CSASLNAENIQYF.

The chain employs TRBV29-1 and TRBJ2-7, with D perhaps given as TRBD1 or TRBD2 (6 bases each). V was pared by 4 bases and J by 3 bases, with 10 bases between. From germline, CDR1 is SQVTM and CDR2 ANQGSEA. The CDR3 loop spans 12 amino acids. Here the CDR3 reads CSVVRGDYEQYF. Here the CDR3 DNA reads TGCAGCGTTGTGAGGGGGGACTACGAGCAGTACTTC.

This clonotype showed up just a few times. The rearrangement uses TRBV7-8 and TRBJ2-5; 7 bases align to TRBD1. Germline CDR1 and CDR2: SGHVS and FQNEAQ. This CDR3 has 12 amino acids. V gave up 6 bases and J gave up 9 bases; unmatched junction bases: 7. This CDR3 reads CASRHQQGPQYF. CDR3 DNA sequence: TGTGCCAGCAGGCATCAACAGGGGCCCCAGTACTTC.

This clonotype was detected a few times. V usage is TRBV18 and J usage is TRBJ2-3; the match to TRBD2 covers 7 bases. The CDR3 spans 13 residues. J was trimmed by 5 bases and V by 6 bases; bases with no gene match: 5. Germline V gene sequence: CDR1 KGHSH, CDR2 LQKENI. CDR3 protein: CASSHSGGDTQYF. The DNA for the CDR3 is TGTGCCAGCTCCCACTCGGGAGGAGATACGCAGTATTTT.

This clonotype was detected a few times. The chain recombines TRBV5-1 with TRBJ2-1, with D possibly matching TRBD2 (6 bases). Trimming shortened V by 4 bases and J by 2 bases, and 13 bases separated the two germline ends. This CDR3 comprises 15 residues. The V gene's germline CDR1 is SGHRS and CDR2 YFSETQ. CDR3 residues: CASSQMEGTYNEQFF. The CDR3 DNA reads TGCGCCAGCAGCCAAATGGAGGGCACCTACAATGAGCAGTTCTTC.

The rearrangement uses TRBV5-1 and TRBJ2-5; 10 nucleotides align to TRBD1. J was trimmed by 5 bases and V by 3 bases; bases with no gene match: 7. CDR3 length equals 15 residues. The V gene's germline CDR1 is SGHRS and CDR2 YFSETQ. The chain's CDR3 is CASSWGTGVNETQYF. CDR3 DNA sequence: TGCGCCAGCAGCTGGGGGACAGGGGTGAATGAGACCCAGTACTTC.

This clonotype was counted at least ten times. The chain employs TRBV7-6 and TRBJ2-2, with D maybe TRBD1 (6 bases). Germline CDR1 reads SGHVS; CDR2 reads FNYEAQ. V lost 4 bases and J 6 bases, leaving 12 bases between the germline ends. The CDR3 has 14 residues. CDR3 sequence (DNA): TGTGCCAGCAGCTACGACAGGCGGGCCGGGGAGCTGTTTTTT. The encoded protein is CASSYDRRAGELFF.

This clonotype was picked up a small number of times. The chain carries TRBV5-6 and TRBJ2-3; tentative D call: TRBD2 (5 bases). V was pared by 4 bases and J by 0 bases, with 9 bases between. From germline, CDR1 is SGHDT and CDR2 YYEEEE. The CDR3 consists of 14 residues. In DNA form, the CDR3 reads TGTGCCAGCAGCAACCGGGGAAGCACAGATACGCAGTATTTT. Amino acid sequence: CASSNRGSTDTQYF.

This clonotype was recorded a few times. The chain links TRBV29-1 to TRBJ2-3, with 11 bases that match TRBD2. Looked up from germline, CDR1 is SQVTM and CDR2 is ANQGSEA. The CDR3 loop spans 17 amino acids. J gave up 1 base and V 8 bases, and 14 bases lay outside the gene matches. The CDR3 DNA reads as TGCAGCCTCCGGGGGCTAGCGGGAGGCGGAGGCACAGATACGCAGTATTTT. It specifies CSLRGLAGGGGTDTQYF.

This clonotype appeared many times. V gene TRBV7-2 combines with J gene TRBJ2-5; 8 bases map to TRBD1. Germline-derived CDR1 and CDR2 are SGHTA and FQGNSA. This CDR3 is built from 12 residues. V lost 6 bases and J lost 5; bases outside the gene matches: 2. Here the CDR3 DNA reads TGTGCCAGCAGGACAGGGGTGGAGACCCAGTACTTC. Translated: CASRTGVETQYF.

This clonotype has more than one count but fewer than ten. The chain couples TRBV2 to TRBJ2-5; 9 bases line up with TRBD2. The CDR3 spans 18 residues. Germline V gene data show CDR1 as SNHLY and CDR2 as FYNNEI. With V trimmed by 4 bases and J by 3 bases, 15 bases remained unmatched. As DNA, the CDR3 is TGTGCCAGCAGTGCCACGGCGCATAGCGGGAGAAGGGAAGAGACCCAGTACTTC. Residues: CASSATAHSGRREETQYF.

The chain combines TRBV15 with TRBJ2-3, with 11 bases identical to TRBD2. Germline V lookup: CDR1 LNHNV, CDR2 YYDKDF (reference sequence). V was clipped by 1 base and J by 1 base; unmatched bases: 4. This CDR3 is built from 17 residues. DNA of the CDR3: TGTGCCACCAGCAGAGTTATGACTAGCGGGGGCACAGATACGCAGTATTTT. As protein: CATSRVMTSGGTDTQYF. The complete variable domain, with remaining parts taken from reference TRBV15 and TRBJ2-3, reads DAMVIQNPRYQVTQFGKPVTLSCSQTLNHNVMYWYQQKSSQAPKLLFHYYDKDFNNEADTPDNFQSRRPNTSFCFLDIRSPGLGDTAMYLCATSRVMTSGGTDTQYFGPGTRLTVL.

In this sample, this clonotype turned up a few times. This sequence joins TRBV5-5 and TRBJ2-2; 8 nucleotides agree with TRBD1. With 0 bases clipped from V and 4 bases from J, the junction kept 8 bases outside the gene matches. There are 17 residues in the CDR3. CDR1 SGHKS and CDR2 YYEKEE come from the germline V gene (reference sequence). The CDR3 DNA sequence: TGTGCCAGCAGCTTGGTTCAGGGGGCGCCGGGCACCGGGGAGCTGTTTTTT. This gives the protein CASSLVQGAPGTGELFF. The full variable domain, rest sourced from reference TRBV5-5 and TRBJ2-2, is DAGVTQSPTHLIKTRGQQVTLRCSPISGHKSVSWYQQVLGQGPQFIFQYYEKEERGRGNFPDRFSARQFPNYSSELNVNALLLGDSALYLCASSLVQGAPGTGELFFGEGSRLTVL.

The chain is built from TRBV5-1 and TRBJ1-5; D not certain. The CDR3 runs to 14 residues. The V gene lost 4 bases and the J gene lost 6 bases, with 14 bases spanning the gap. Germline V gives CDR1 SGHRS, CDR2 YFSETQ. CDR3 DNA: TGCGCCAGCAGCCCCTCGGGAGGGCGTCAGCCCCAGCATTTT. Its translation is CASSPSGGRQPQHF. Together with reference TRBV5-1 and TRBJ1-5, the CDR3 gives the full variable domain: KAGVTQTPRYLIKTRGQQVTLSCSPISGHRSVSWYQQTPGQGLQFLFEYFSETQRNKGNFPGRFSGRQFSNSRSEMNVSTLELGDSALYLCASSPSGGRQPQHFGDGTRLSIL.

Many counts were recorded for this clonotype. V is TRBV6-1 and J is TRBJ2-6, with 12 bases matching TRBD2. CDR1 is MNHNS, CDR2 SASEGT, per germline. V shed 5 bases and J 3 bases; nucleotides not matched to a gene: 8. The CDR3 runs 18 residues. Here the CDR3 DNA reads TGTGCCAGCAGTCGTCTGACTAGCGGGAGAAATGGGGCCAACGTCCTGACTTTC. Protein: CASSRLTSGRNGANVLTF.

This clonotype was recorded at least ten times. The chain is built from TRBV12-3 or TRBV12-4 and TRBJ2-7; D call uncertain. The CDR3 is 12 residues long. The V and J ends lost 6 bases and 8 bases respectively, with 14 bases between them. The CDR3 DNA sequence: TGTGCCAGCAGCCCAGACTGGCTACAGCAGTACTTC. It yields the protein CASSPDWLQQYF.

V gene TRBV16 combines with J gene TRBJ1-1, with D maybe TRBD1 (5 bases). Germline-derived CDR1 and CDR2 are KGHSY and FQNENV. Trimming took 8 bases from V and 3 from J, leaving 13 bases between them. There are 13 residues in the CDR3. The CDR3 coding sequence is TGTGCCAGCGGCTTGGGGGGGGACACTGAAGCTTTCTTT. Protein: CASGLGGDTEAFF.

The genes are TRBV19 and TRBJ2-1; the match to TRBD2 covers 11 bases. The CDR3 totals 15 residues. With V trimmed by 7 bases and J by 4 bases, 6 bases remained unmatched. Germline values: CDR1 LNHDA, CDR2 SQIVND (reference sequence). The CDR3 DNA follows: TGTGCCAGTACCCCACTAGCGGGGGTGTACAATGAGCAGTTCTTC. It translates to CASTPLAGVYNEQFF.

This clonotype has a count of ten or more. The genes are TRBV7-2 and TRBJ2-3; D possibly corresponds to TRBD1 (5 bases). The CDR3 spans 13 residues. Trimming took 4 bases from V and 9 from J, leaving 14 bases between them. The germline CDR1 and CDR2 sequences are SGHTA and FQGNSA. The CDR3 protein is CASSSVGPPTQYF. CDR3 nucleotides: TGTGCCAGCAGCTCCGTGGGGCCCCCCACGCAGTATTTT.

This clonotype came up a few times. The rearrangement uses TRBV7-2 and TRBJ2-1; D gene uncertain. This CDR3 spans 16 amino acids. The V end was cut by 0 bases, the J end by 0 bases, with 9 bases between. CDR1 and CDR2 from the germline V gene are SGHTA and FQGNSA. CDR3 DNA: TGTGCCAGCAGCTTAGCGGCAGGAGCCTCCTACAATGAGCAGTTCTTC. Translating it yields CASSLAAGASYNEQFF.

Only a few counts were recorded for this clonotype. This chain uses TRBV29-1 with TRBJ1-1, with 9 bases matching TRBD1. The CDR3 has 12 residues. After removal of 8 bases from V and 1 base from J, the junction contained 2 bases not matched to a gene. CDR1 SQVTM and CDR2 ANQGSEA come from the germline V gene. For the CDR3, the DNA is TGCAGCACGGGACAGGGGAACACTGAAGCTTTCTTT. Its protein is CSTGQGNTEAFF.

This rearrangement joins TRBV20-1 to TRBJ2-6; tentatively, D is TRBD1 (6 bases). The CDR3 contains 16 residues. Per the germline V gene, CDR1 is DFQATT and CDR2 is SNEGSKA (reference sequence). The germline V and J ends were trimmed by 6 bases and 1 base, with 16 bases remaining between them. The CDR3 spells CSAAGAQLSGANVLTF. CDR3 nucleotide sequence: TGCAGTGCCGCAGGGGCACAGCTATCTGGGGCCAACGTCCTGACTTTC.

This chain links TRBV7-8 with TRBJ1-5, with no clear D. Germline V CDR1 and CDR2: SGHVS, FQNEAQ. Between the trimmed V and J ends, which lost 0 bases and 15 bases, there was a span of 15 bases. The CDR3 length is 13 residues. The CDR3 bases are TGTGCCAGCAGCTTAGCTGGGGAGGGTTTCCGGCATTTT. This encodes CASSLAGEGFRHF.

This clonotype has more than one count but fewer than ten. The rearrangement joins TRBV27 to TRBJ1-5; TRBD1 might be the D (5 bases). The CDR3 has 17 amino acids. Germline assignment: CDR1 MNHEY and CDR2 SMNVEV (reference sequence). V was shortened by 1 base and J by 10 bases, with 23 bases between the two germline ends. This CDR3 reads CASSLFARETNPGPQHF. The DNA of the CDR3 is TGTGCCAGCAGTTTATTCGCCAGGGAGACGAACCCTGGTCCCCAGCATTTT.

This clonotype showed up many times. The V and J genes are TRBV7-2 and TRBJ2-3; TRBD1 might be the D (5 bases). The CDR3 spans 12 residues. Trimming left V 4 bases short and J 5 bases short, with 7 bases between. Per germline, CDR1 SGHTA and CDR2 FQGNSA. CDR3 DNA: TGTGCCAGCAGCTACCAGGGAGATACGCAGTATTTT. This gives the protein CASSYQGDTQYF.

This clonotype was detected only a few times. CDR3 sequence reads: CASGQANTEAFF. DNA for the CDR3: TGTGCCAGTGGACAGGCTAACACTGAAGCTTTCTTT. This chain links TRBV12-3 or TRBV12-4 with TRBJ1-1; the match to TRBD1 covers 7 bases. V dropped 9 bases and J dropped 2; count of bases not matched to a gene: 3. The CDR3 is 12 residues long.

The table lists this clonotype with a few counts. V is TRBV23-1 and J is TRBJ2-7; 8 bases map to TRBD1. TRBV23-1 is noted as an ORF with a role that remains uncertain. The CDR3 loop spans 18 amino acids. V was clipped by 4 bases and J by 5 bases; unmatched bases: 19. CDR3 in amino acids: CASSPDRIRGLQPDEQYF. CDR3 sequence (DNA): TGCGCCAGCAGTCCCGATAGGATCAGGGGGCTTCAGCCTGACGAGCAGTACTTC.